The clone carrying this T cell receptor beta chain showed up just a few times. A J-beta primer mix and a sample-barcoded 5' primer were used in a second PCR of roughly 7 to 12 cycles. Each cDNA molecule was tagged by a template-switch adaptor with 12 random nucleotides. Sequencing yielded, for each sample, at least 2.5 million paired-end reads carrying CDR3. TCRdb fed the 5' RACE reads into MiXCR, producing one record per CDR3 protein. The sample contains fewer than 2 million distinct CDR3 sequences, about two fifths of which appear only once. This CDR3 spans 16 amino acids. Trimming at V came to 2 bases and at J to 8 bases, leaving 11 bases not matched to a gene. Germline CDR1 reads MDHEN; CDR2 reads SYDVKM. This entry is derived from a study of blood T cells in healthy people across ages. The people who gave samples were healthy Caucasians from Russia, aged about 6 to 95.

This sequence joins TRBV28 and TRBJ1-2; TRBD1 matches 10 bases. This receptor was taken from a human donor in good health. Sequenced input: blood. In DNA form, the CDR3 reads TGTGCCAGCAGTTTAGTCCCCCGGGACAGGGGTTTCGGCTACACCTTC. It specifies CASSLVPRDRGFGYTF.